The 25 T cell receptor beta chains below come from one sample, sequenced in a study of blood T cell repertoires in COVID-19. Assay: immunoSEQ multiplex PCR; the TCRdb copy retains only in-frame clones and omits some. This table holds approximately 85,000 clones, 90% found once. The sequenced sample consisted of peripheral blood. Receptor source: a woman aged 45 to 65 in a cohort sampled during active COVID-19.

The CDR3 sequence is CASSLIAGERDTQYF. The CDR3 bases are TGTGCCAGCTCTCTTATAGCGGGAGAGCGAGATACGCAGTATTTT. The chain employs TRBV18 and TRBJ2-3, with 9 bases that match TRBD2. The CDR3 contains 15 residues. V shed 6 bases and J 5 bases; nucleotides not matched to a gene: 9. Germline lookup yields CDR1 KGHSH and CDR2 LQKENI.

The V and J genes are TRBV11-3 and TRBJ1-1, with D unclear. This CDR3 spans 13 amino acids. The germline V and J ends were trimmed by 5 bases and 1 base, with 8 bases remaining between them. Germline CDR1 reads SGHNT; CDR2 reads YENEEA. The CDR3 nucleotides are TGTGCCAGCAGCCCACGGTGGAACACTGAAGCTTTCTTT. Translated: CASSPRWNTEAFF.

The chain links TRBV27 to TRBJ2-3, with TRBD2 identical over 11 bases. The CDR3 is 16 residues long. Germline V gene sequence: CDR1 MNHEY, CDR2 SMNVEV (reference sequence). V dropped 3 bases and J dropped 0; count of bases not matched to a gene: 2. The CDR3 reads CASSLGLAVSTDTQYF. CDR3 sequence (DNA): TGTGCCAGCAGTTTGGGACTAGCGGTTAGCACAGATACGCAGTATTTT.

The DNA of the CDR3 is TGTGCCAGCATGTTATCGGGGAGTAATGAAAAACTGTTTTTT. It encodes CASMLSGSNEKLFF. The chain joins TRBV27 to TRBJ1-4, with unresolved D. V was shortened by 7 bases and J by 4 bases, with 13 bases between the two germline ends. The length of the CDR3 is 14 residues. From germline, CDR1 is MNHEY and CDR2 SMNVEV (reference sequence).

The CDR3, as DNA: TGCGCCAGCAGCTTACAGGGGGCCTCTGGAAACACCATATATTTT. It yields the protein CASSLQGASGNTIYF. The chain combines TRBV5-1 with TRBJ1-3; 9 bases map to TRBD1. The CDR3 loop spans 15 amino acids. The V gene's germline CDR1 is SGHRS and CDR2 YFSETQ. Unmatched junction bases numbered 0, after V lost 2 bases and J lost 0 bases.

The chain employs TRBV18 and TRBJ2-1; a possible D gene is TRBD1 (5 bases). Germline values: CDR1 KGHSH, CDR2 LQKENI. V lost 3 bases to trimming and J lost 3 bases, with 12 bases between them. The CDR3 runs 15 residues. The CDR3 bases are TGTGCCAGCTCACCGTTAAGGGGTATCTACAATGAGCAGTTCTTC. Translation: CASSPLRGIYNEQFF.

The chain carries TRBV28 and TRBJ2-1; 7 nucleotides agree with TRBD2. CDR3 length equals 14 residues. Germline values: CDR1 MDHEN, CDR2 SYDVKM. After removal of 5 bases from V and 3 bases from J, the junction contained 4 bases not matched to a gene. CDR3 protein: CASSEAGDYNEQFF. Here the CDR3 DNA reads TGTGCCAGCAGTGAGGCGGGGGACTACAATGAGCAGTTCTTC.

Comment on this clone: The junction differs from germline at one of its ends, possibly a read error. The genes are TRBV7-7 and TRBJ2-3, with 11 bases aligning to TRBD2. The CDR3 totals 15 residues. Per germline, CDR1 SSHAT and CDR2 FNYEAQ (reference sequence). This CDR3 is CASSPIAGGPDTQYF. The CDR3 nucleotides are TGTGCTAGCAGCCCGATAGCGGGAGGGCCAGATACGCAGTATTTT. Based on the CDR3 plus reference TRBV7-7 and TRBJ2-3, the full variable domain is GAGVSQSPRYKVTKRGQDVTLRCDPISSHATLYWYQQALGQGPEFLTYFNYEAQPDKSGLPSDRFSAERPEGSISTLTIQRTEQRDSAMYRCASSPIAGGPDTQYFGPGTRLTVL.

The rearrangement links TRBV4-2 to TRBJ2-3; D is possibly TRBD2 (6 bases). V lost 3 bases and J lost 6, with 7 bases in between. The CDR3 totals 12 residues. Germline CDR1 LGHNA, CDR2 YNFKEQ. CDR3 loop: CASSQLADTQYF. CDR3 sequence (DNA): TGTGCCAGCAGCCAGCTAGCGGATACGCAGTATTTT.

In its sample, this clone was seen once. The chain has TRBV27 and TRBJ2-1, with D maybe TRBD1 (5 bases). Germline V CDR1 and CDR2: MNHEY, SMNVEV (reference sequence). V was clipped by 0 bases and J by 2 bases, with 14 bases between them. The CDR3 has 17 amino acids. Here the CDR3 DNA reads TGTGCCAGCAGTTTATCGGGGCCCCTAGGCGCCTACAATGAGCAGTTCTTC. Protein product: CASSLSGPLGAYNEQFF.

The CDR3: CASSAGQRETQYF. CDR3 DNA: TGTGCCAGCAGCGCCGGACAGCGAGAGACCCAGTACTTC. V gene TRBV7-9 combines with J gene TRBJ2-5; D is possibly TRBD1 (6 bases). This CDR3 region has 13 residues. Germline CDR1 is SEHNR and CDR2 is FQNEAQ (reference sequence). The V and J ends lost 5 bases and 4 bases respectively, with 11 bases between them.

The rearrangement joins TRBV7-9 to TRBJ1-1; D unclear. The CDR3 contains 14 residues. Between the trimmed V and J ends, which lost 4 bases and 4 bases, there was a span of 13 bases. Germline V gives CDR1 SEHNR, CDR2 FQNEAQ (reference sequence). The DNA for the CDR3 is TGTGCCAGCAGCTCCCCGTCCTCTATCACTGAAGCTTTCTTT. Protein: CASSSPSSITEAFF.

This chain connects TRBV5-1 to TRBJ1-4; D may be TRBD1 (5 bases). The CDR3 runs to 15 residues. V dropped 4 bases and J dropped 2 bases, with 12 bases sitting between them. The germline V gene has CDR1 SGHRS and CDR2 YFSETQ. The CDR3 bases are TGCGCCAGCAGCCCGACGGACAATACTAATGAAAAACTGTTTTTT. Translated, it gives CASSPTDNTNEKLFF.

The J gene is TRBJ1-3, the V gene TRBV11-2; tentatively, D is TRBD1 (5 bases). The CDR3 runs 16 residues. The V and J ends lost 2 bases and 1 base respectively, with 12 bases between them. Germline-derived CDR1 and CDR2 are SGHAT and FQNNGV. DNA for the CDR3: TGTGCCAGCAGCTTACGCCTTCAGGGTTCTGGAAACACCATATATTTT. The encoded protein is CASSLRLQGSGNTIYF.

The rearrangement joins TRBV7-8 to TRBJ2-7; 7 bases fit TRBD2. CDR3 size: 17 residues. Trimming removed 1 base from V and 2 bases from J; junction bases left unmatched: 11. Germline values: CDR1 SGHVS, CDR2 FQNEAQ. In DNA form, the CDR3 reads TGTGCCAGCAGCTTAGGAGTAGCGGGCCCGGGGCCCTACGAGCAGTACTTC. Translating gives CASSLGVAGPGPYEQYF.

CDR3 sequence reads: CASSLESGTGTDTQYF. CDR3 nucleotides: TGTGCCAGCAGCTTAGAGTCGGGGACAGGCACAGATACGCAGTATTTT. The rearrangement joins TRBV13 to TRBJ2-3; 7 nucleotides agree with TRBD1. Germline CDR1 PRHDT, CDR2 FYEKMQ (reference sequence). This CDR3 region has 16 residues. V lost 1 base to trimming and J lost 1 base; unmatched junction nucleotides: 5.

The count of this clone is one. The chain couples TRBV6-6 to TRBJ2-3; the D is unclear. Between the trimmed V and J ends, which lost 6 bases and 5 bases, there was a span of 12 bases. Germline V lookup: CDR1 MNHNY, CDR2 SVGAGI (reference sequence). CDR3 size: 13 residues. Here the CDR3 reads CASRPQNRDTQYF. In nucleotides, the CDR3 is TGTGCCAGCAGACCCCAAAATAGAGATACGCAGTATTTT.

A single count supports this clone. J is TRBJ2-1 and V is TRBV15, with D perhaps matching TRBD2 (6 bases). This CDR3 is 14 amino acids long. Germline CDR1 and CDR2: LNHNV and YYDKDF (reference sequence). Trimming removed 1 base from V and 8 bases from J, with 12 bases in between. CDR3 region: CATSRAGDAYEQFF. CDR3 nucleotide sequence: TGTGCCACCAGCAGAGCGGGAGACGCATATGAGCAGTTCTTC.

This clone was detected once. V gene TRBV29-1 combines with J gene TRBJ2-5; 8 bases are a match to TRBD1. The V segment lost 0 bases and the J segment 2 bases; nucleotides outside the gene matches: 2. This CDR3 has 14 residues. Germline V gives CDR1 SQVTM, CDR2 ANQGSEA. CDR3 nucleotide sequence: TGCAGCGTTGAAGAGGGGACAGGTCAAGAGACCCAGTACTTC. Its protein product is CSVEEGTGQETQYF.

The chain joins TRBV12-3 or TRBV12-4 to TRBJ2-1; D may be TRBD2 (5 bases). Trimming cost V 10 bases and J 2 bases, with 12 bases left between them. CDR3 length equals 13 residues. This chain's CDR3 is CATRTSAYNEQFF. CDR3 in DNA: TGTGCCACCCGGACTTCAGCCTACAATGAGCAGTTCTTC.

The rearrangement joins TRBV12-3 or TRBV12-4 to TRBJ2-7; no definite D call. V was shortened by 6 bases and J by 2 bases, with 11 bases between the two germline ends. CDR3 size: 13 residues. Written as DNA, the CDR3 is TGTGCCAGCAGCACCGGGTCCCCCTACGAGCAGTACTTC. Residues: CASSTGSPYEQYF.

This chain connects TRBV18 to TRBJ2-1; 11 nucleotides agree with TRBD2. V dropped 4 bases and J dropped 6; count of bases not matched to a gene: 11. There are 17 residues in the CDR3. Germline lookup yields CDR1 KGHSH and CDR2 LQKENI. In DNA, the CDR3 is TGTGCCAGCTCACTTGGCACCGGACTAGCGGGTGGCAATGAGCAGTTCTTC. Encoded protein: CASSLGTGLAGGNEQFF.

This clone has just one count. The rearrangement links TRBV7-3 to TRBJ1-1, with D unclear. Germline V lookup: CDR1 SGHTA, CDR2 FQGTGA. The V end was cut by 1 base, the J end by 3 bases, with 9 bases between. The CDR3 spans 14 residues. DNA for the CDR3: TGTGCCAGCAGCTTAAGCGCGGGGTACACTGAAGCTTTCTTT. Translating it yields CASSLSAGYTEAFF.

The CDR3 DNA sequence: TGTGCCAGTAGTCCCCTGAGCGGGAGGGCCTTCTCTGGGGCCAACGTCCTGACTTTC. Protein: CASSPLSGRAFSGANVLTF. The V gene is TRBV19, the J gene TRBJ2-6; TRBD2 agrees at 10 bases. Trimming at V came to 5 bases and at J to 0 bases, leaving 10 bases not matched to a gene. There are 19 residues in the CDR3. Germline lookup yields CDR1 LNHDA and CDR2 SQIVND (reference sequence). Full variable domain (rest looked up from reference TRBV19 and TRBJ2-6): DGGITQSPKYLFRKEGQNVTLSCEQNLNHDAMYWYRQDPGQGLRLIYYSQIVNDFQKGDIAEGYSVSREKKESFPLTVTSAQKNPTAFYLCASSPLSGRAFSGANVLTFGAGSRLTVL.

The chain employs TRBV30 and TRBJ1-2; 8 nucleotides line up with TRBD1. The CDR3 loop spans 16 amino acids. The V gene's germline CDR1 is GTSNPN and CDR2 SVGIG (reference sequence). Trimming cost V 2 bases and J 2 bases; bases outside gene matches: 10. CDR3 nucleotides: TGTGCCTGGAGTTCCGGCAGGGGGCTAGGGAACTATGGCTACACCTTC. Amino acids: CAWSSGRGLGNYGYTF.